Listed below are T cell receptor beta chains from one sample, sequenced in a study of T cells in localized non-small cell lung cancer. Method: immunoSEQ multiplex PCR; TCRdb's copy keeps in-frame clones and lacks some. The sample contains about 3,400 clones, 20% to 25% of which appear only once. The specimen was lung tumor tissue, collected before any cancer treatment. These receptors were obtained from a woman aged 35-75 years with stage I lung adenocarcinoma. The CDR3 runs from the conserved cysteine through the conserved F or W. The D gene is left open where the match is weak. The size of a clone is reported for some rows only, either as once, few or many, or as a class for expanded clones.

abundance,v_gene,d_gene,j_gene,CDR3nt,CDR3aa
.,TRBV19,.,TRBJ2-1,TGTGCCGTTTCAGGGGGACTCCACAAGTTCTTC,CAVSGGLHKFF
few,TRBV6-8,TRBD2,TRBJ2-3,TGTGCCAGCAGTTACTCGGCGGGAGGGGCAGATACGCAGTATTTT,CASSYSAGGADTQYF
medium-sized,TRBV6-8,.,TRBJ1-2,TGTGCCAGCAGGACTTGGCAGGTCGGGGAGGCTAACTATGGCTACACCTTC,CASRTWQVGEANYGYTF
.,TRBV11-3,.,TRBJ1-5,TGTGCCAGCAGCTATTTATCCGTGAGCAATCAGCCCCAGCATTTT,CASSYLSVSNQPQHF
.,TRBV5-1,.,TRBJ1-6,TGCGCCAGCAGCTTGGGGGGCGGTGTGGGTAATTCACCCCTCCACTTT,CASSLGGGVGNSPLHF
.,TRBV6-7,TRBD1,TRBJ2-1,TGTGCCAGCAGTTCCACAGGGGGCTCCTACAATGAGCAGTTCTTC,CASSSTGGSYNEQFF
.,TRBV10-2,TRBD1,TRBJ1-3,TGCGCCAGTCGGGACAGCTCTGGAAACACCATATATTTT,CASRDSSGNTIYF
few,TRBV4-1,.,TRBJ1-5,TGCGCCAGCAGCCAAGGGCAGGGCGCAGGGCAGCCCCAGCATTTT,CASSQGQGAGQPQHF
.,TRBV28,.,TRBJ1-1,TGTGCCAGCAGTTCCGGGGGGTATGATAACACTGAAGCTTTCTTT,CASSSGGYDNTEAFF
few,TRBV19,.,TRBJ1-1,TGTGCCAGTAGTCGGGACGGAACCGCCAACACTGAAGCTTTCTTT,CASSRDGTANTEAFF
few,TRBV28,.,TRBJ1-4,TGTGCCAGCAGTCAAGCCCCCGAAAATGAAAAACTGTTTTTT,CASSQAPENEKLFF
few,TRBV6-8,.,TRBJ2-3,TGTGCCAGCAGTTACTATGGGGGAGTCAGTACGCAGTATTTT,CASSYYGGVSTQYF
.,TRBV28,.,TRBJ1-1,TGTGCCACTCTAGGCGACAGACAGATAGAAGCTTTCTTT,CATLGDRQIEAFF
.,TRBV19,TRBD1,TRBJ2-1,TGTGCCAGCATAGACAGGGGGTTGTACAATGAGCAGTTCTTC,CASIDRGLYNEQFF
few,TRBV11-3,.,TRBJ2-1,TGTGCCAGCAGCCCTAGGGCGAGCTCCTACAATGAGCAGTTCTTC,CASSPRASSYNEQFF
medium-sized,TRBV6-8,TRBD1,TRBJ2-7,TGTGCCAGCAGGGGGCAGGGACAGGGGAAGCAGTACTTC,CASRGQGQGKQYF
few,TRBV6-8,.,TRBJ1-1,TGTGCCATCAGTGTTCAAAACACTGAAGCTTTCTTT,CAISVQNTEAFF
many,TRBV7-1,.,TRBJ1-3,TGTGCCAGTGCTCGGGGGCGCGGAAACACCATATATTTT,CASARGRGNTIYF
few,TRBV18,.,TRBJ1-5,TGTGCCAGCTCACCTCAGGGAGAATCGCCCCAGCATTTT,CASSPQGESPQHF
.,TRBV4-1,.,TRBJ1-2,TGCGCCAGCAGCCCTTACCGGGACCTCTCTTTTCATGGCTACACCTTC,CASSPYRDLSFHGYTF
.,TRBV5-1,.,TRBJ1-4,TGCGCCAGCAGCCTTGTCCCTGGGAATAATGAAAAACTGTTTTTT,CASSLVPGNNEKLFF
medium-sized,TRBV11-3,TRBD1,TRBJ1-4,TGTGCCAGCAGACCTACAGGGGGCGATGGGTTAGAAAAACTGTTTTTT,CASRPTGGDGLEKLFF
few,TRBV11-3,TRBD2,TRBJ2-5,TGTGCCAGCAGCTCAAGCGGGGGTGGGGAGACCCAGTACTTC,CASSSSGGGETQYF
.,TRBV18,.,TRBJ2-1,TGTGCCAGCTCAGCCCCGGGACTCAATGAGCAGTTCTTC,CASSAPGLNEQFF
.,TRBV14,TRBD1,TRBJ1-4,TGTGCCAGCAGCCAAGGGGGACAGGTCGTGGGTTTGCGTGAAAAACTGTTTTTT,CASSQGGQVVGLREKLFF
few,TRBV11-3,TRBD2,TRBJ2-5,TGTGCCAGCAGCTTGGGGGCGGGAGGAAGGCAAGAGACCCAGTACTTC,CASSLGAGGRQETQYF
.,TRBV6-8,.,TRBJ2-5,TGTGCCAGCAGTTATTCTACGGGGAACCAAGAGACCCAGTACTTC,CASSYSTGNQETQYF
.,TRBV18,.,TRBJ2-5,TGTGCCAGCTCACCCCTCCCTGGGGGGGGGCCGGAAGAGACCCAGTACTTC,CASSPLPGGGPEETQYF
.,TRBV6-8,TRBD2,TRBJ2-1,TGTGCCAGCATGGGGACTAGCGGGAACAATGAGCAGTTCTTC,CASMGTSGNNEQFF
.,TRBV19,.,TRBJ1-4,TGTGCCAGTACCCCCCAGGGGAGTGAAAAACTGTTTTTT,CASTPQGSEKLFF
.,TRBV11-3,.,TRBJ2-3,TGTGCCAGCAGCGCGACCAGATCGTCTAGAGACGACACAGATACGCAGTATTTT,CASSATRSSRDDTDTQYF
.,TRBV11-3,.,TRBJ2-7,TGTGCCAGCAGCTTCTCCCCCCTTAACTACGAGCAGTACTTC,CASSFSPLNYEQYF
few,TRBV19,TRBD1,TRBJ1-1,TGTGCCAGTAGTTTTAAGGGGACAGCTGAAGCTTTCTTT,CASSFKGTAEAFF
few,TRBV6-8,TRBD2,TRBJ2-7,TGTGCCAGCAGAGCGGGGGGAGCTTACGAGCAGTACTTC,CASRAGGAYEQYF
.,TRBV19,.,TRBJ2-1,TGTGCCAGTAGTATCCGGCCCCCTGAGACCAATGAGCAGTTCTTC,CASSIRPPETNEQFF